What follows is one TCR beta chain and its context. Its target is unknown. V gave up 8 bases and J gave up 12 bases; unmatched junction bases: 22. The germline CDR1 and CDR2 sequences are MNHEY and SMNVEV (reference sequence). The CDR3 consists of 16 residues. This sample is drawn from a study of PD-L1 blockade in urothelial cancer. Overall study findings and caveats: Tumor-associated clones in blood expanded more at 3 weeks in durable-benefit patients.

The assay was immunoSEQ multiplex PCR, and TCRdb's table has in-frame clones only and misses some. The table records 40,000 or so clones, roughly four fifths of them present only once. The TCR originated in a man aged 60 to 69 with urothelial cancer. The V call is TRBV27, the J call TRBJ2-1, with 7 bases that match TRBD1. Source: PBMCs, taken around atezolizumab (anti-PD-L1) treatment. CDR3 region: CASRPHTDRPREWQFF. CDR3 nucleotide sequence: TGTGCCAGCCGACCCCATACGGACAGGCCTCGGGAATGGCAGTTCTTC.